This T cell receptor beta chain derives from a study of shared T cell receptors in the human thymus. The junction had 3 bases not matched to a gene; V was cut back by 0 bases and J by 5 bases. From germline, CDR1 is SGHNT and CDR2 YYREEE (reference sequence). CDR3 length: 14 residues. Data came from immunoSEQ multiplex PCR; TCRdb stores just in-frame clones and leaves some out. The sample has just under 550,000 clones; more than 75% are singletons. This same sample was also taken into another study, of human thymus T cells. As reported in that work: Corrective heart surgery yielded resections, and these provided the thymus tissue.

V is TRBV5-4 and J is TRBJ2-7; 9 nucleotides match TRBD2. This clonotype originated in a boy in the first two years of life with a congenital heart defect. Sequencing was carried out using thymocytes. CDR3 nucleotides: TGTGCCAGCAGCTTGGCTAGCGGGGCGGACGAGCAGTACTTC. Amino acids: CASSLASGADEQYF.